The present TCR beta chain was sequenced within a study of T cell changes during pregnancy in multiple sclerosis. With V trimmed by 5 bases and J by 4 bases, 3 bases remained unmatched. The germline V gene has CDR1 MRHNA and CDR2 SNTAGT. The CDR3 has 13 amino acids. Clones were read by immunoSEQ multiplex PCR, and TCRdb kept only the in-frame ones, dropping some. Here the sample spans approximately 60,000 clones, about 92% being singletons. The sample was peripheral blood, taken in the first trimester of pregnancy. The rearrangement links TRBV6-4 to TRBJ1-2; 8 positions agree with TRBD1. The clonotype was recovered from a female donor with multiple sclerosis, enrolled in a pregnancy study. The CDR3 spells CASSQDRGYGYTF. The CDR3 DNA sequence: TGTGCCAGCAGTCAAGACAGGGGCTATGGCTACACCTTC.